These 3 T cell receptor beta chains were all obtained from the same sample, sequenced in a study of cytomegalovirus exposure and HLA in healthy donors. The study ran its PCR with 60 Vbeta and 13 Jbeta primers. Produced via immunoSEQ multiplex PCR; TCRdb's table is partial and in-frame only. Here the sample spans 110,000 to 150,000 clones, about three quarters being singletons. The source material was PBMCs. The receptors originated from a male donor in good health and CMV-seronegative.

The chain has TRBV7-9 and TRBJ2-5; D not resolved. Between the trimmed V and J ends, which lost 6 bases and 2 bases, there was a span of 16 bases. Germline V gene lookup returns CDR1 SEHNR and CDR2 FQNEAQ (reference sequence). CDR3 length: 15 amino acids. The CDR3 loop reads CASSPLRDIQETQYF. CDR3 sequence (DNA): TGTGCCAGCAGTCCCCTTCGTGACATTCAAGAGACCCAGTACTTC.

J is TRBJ1-2 and V is TRBV19; D remains ambiguous. Trimming pared 0 bases from V and 4 bases from J, leaving 9 bases between. Germline V gene data show CDR1 as LNHDA and CDR2 as SQIVND (reference sequence). The CDR3 extends over 14 amino acids. CDR3 loop: CASSIDWRSYGYTF. In DNA form, the CDR3 reads TGTGCCAGTAGTATAGATTGGCGGAGCTATGGCTACACCTTC.

Here the CDR3 DNA reads TGCGCCAGCAGCTTGTTACTAGCGGGATATGAGCAGTTCTTC. It is translated as CASSLLLAGYEQFF. The genes are TRBV5-1 and TRBJ2-1, with 10 bases aligning to TRBD2. The J segment lost 8 bases and the V segment lost 1 base, leaving 3 bases of the junction unmatched. The V gene's germline CDR1 is SGHRS and CDR2 YFSETQ. The CDR3 is 14 residues long.